This T cell receptor (beta chain) was retrieved from a study of prognosis after radiotherapy for stage I lung cancer. About the study: Individuals diagnosed with stage I non-small cell lung cancer underwent enrollment between April 2018 and early 2019.

The patient cohort was node-negative on CT and PET/CT, with no prior chemotherapy, radiotherapy or other malignancies. The TCR beta CDR3 region was amplified from genomic DNA, with two rounds of multiplex PCR being used for the amplification. For every TRBV and TRBJ gene, a specific primer was used in first-round PCR. With universal primers, the second PCR round was performed. TCRdb recomputed calls from the multiplex PCR reads with MiXCR, one row per CDR3 protein. The profile shows 25,000 to 30,000 distinct CDR3 sequences, roughly 40% of them singletons. Per the germline V gene, CDR1 is MNHGY and CDR2 is SAAAGT. The CDR3 spans 18 residues. V shed 5 bases, J shed 4 bases, and the junction held 19 bases outside the gene matches. Study-level findings and limits: Patients with and without metastases reportedly differed in TRBV and TRBJ gene usage frequencies.

Concerning this clonotype itself: The antigen is unknown. A read error may be the cause here, since a much bigger clone is one base away.

The starting material was PBMCs, obtained before or after stereotactic body radiation therapy (not recorded which). This TCR was sampled from a donor of 50 years or more with non-small cell lung cancer. The chain links TRBV6-8 to TRBJ2-5; 7 bases are a match to TRBD2. The CDR3 DNA follows: TGTGCCAGCAGTAAGGGCGAATTGAGCGGGAAAGGGATAGAGACCCAGTACTTC. This codes for CASSKGELSGKGIETQYF.